The clone carrying this T cell receptor beta chain has a single count. In germline, CDR1 is MGHDK, CDR2 SYGVNS. The CDR3 runs to 14 residues. The ends lost 3 bases at V and 5 bases at J; junction bases unmatched: 4. Produced via immunoSEQ multiplex PCR; TCRdb's table is partial and in-frame only. The sample has some 720,000 clones, more than 75% seen once. These data originate in a study of shared T cell receptors in the human thymus. The sample was also linked to a second study, of human thymus T cells. From that report: Highly overlapping thymic repertoires among unrelated individuals were reported in related research.

The sample taken for sequencing was thymocytes. J is TRBJ2-1 and V is TRBV25-1; 7 bases agree with TRBD2. The sequence was collected from a boy under two years old with a congenital heart defect. The CDR3 bases are TGTGCCAGCAGTGAGCACGCGGGGGACAATGAGCAGTTCTTC. Translating it yields CASSEHAGDNEQFF.